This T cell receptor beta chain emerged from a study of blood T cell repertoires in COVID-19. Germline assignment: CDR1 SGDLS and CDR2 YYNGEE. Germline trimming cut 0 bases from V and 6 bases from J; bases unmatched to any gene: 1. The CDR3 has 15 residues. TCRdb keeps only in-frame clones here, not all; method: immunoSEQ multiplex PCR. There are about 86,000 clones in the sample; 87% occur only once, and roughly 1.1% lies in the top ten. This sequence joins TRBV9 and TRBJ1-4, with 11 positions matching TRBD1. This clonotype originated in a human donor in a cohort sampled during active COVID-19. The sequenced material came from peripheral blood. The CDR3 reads CASSVGDRGYEKLFF. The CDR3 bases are TGTGCCAGCAGCGTAGGGGACAGGGGGTATGAAAAACTGTTTTTT.